These 7 T cell receptor beta chains were all obtained from the same sample, sequenced in a study of blood T cell repertoires in COVID-19. TCRdb's table, derived via immunoSEQ multiplex PCR, lists solely in-frame clones and lacks some. This table has tens of thousands of clones, 75% to 90% appearing once. The material sequenced was peripheral blood. All receptors come from an older woman with acute or convalescent COVID-19.

The rearrangement joins TRBV3-1 (or the pseudogene TRBV3-2) to TRBJ2-3, with 8 bases matching TRBD2. V trimming: 0 bases; J trimming: 6 bases; junction bases outside the gene matches: 8. The length of the CDR3 is 16 residues. Germline CDR1 LGHDT, CDR2 YNNKEL (reference sequence). For the CDR3, the DNA is TGTGCCAGCAGCCAAGATCCCGTAGCGGGGATGGATACGCAGTATTTT. Protein: CASSQDPVAGMDTQYF.

The rearrangement uses TRBV5-6 and TRBJ2-7; 7 bases fit TRBD1. Germline V CDR1 and CDR2: SGHDT, YYEEEE. The trim removed 4 bases at V and 5 bases at J, leaving 6 bases unmatched. The CDR3 is 13 amino acids. The CDR3 region has the DNA TGTGCCAGCAGCCGACAGGGCAGGAACGAGCAGTACGTC. Amino acids: CASSRQGRNEQYV.

The chain is built from TRBV5-6 and TRBJ2-1; 8 positions agree with TRBD2. Per the germline V gene, CDR1 is SGHDT and CDR2 is YYEEEE. The CDR3 consists of 13 residues. Trimming at V came to 3 bases and at J to 5 bases, leaving 1 base not matched to a gene. CDR3 protein: CASSSGLDNEQFF. The CDR3 coding sequence is TGTGCCAGCAGCTCGGGACTAGACAATGAGCAGTTCTTC.

The count of this clone is one. The chain combines TRBV24-1 with TRBJ2-1; 7 nucleotides line up with TRBD2. This CDR3 is built from 14 residues. Germline loops: CDR1 KGHDR, CDR2 SFDVKD. The V gene end was trimmed by 5 bases and the J gene end by 3 bases; junction bases not matched to a gene: 3. The CDR3 spells CATSVASGYNEQFF. The CDR3 coding sequence is TGTGCCACCAGTGTGGCTAGCGGCTACAATGAGCAGTTCTTC.

This chain connects TRBV30 to TRBJ1-1; 9 bases match TRBD1. CDR3 length: 15 residues. V trimming: 2 bases; J trimming: 0 bases; junction bases outside the gene matches: 4. CDR1 GTSNPN and CDR2 SVGIG come from the germline V gene (reference sequence). The CDR3 sequence: CAWSQGQGMNTEAFF. The CDR3 coding sequence is TGTGCCTGGAGTCAGGGACAGGGAATGAACACTGAAGCTTTCTTT.

This chain links TRBV9 with TRBJ2-5, with a weak D call TRBD1 (6 bases). This CDR3 spans 15 amino acids. Germline CDR1 is SGDLS and CDR2 is YYNGEE. V was cut by 4 bases and J by 2 bases, with 15 bases left in between. The DNA for the CDR3 is TGTGCCAGCAGCCAGTCAGGGACAACTCAAGAGACCCAGTACTTC. Its protein product is CASSQSGTTQETQYF.

This chain uses TRBV5-1 with TRBJ1-3; no definite D call. Trimming cost V 0 bases and J 0 bases, with 7 bases left between them. Germline lookup yields CDR1 SGHRS and CDR2 YFSETQ. CDR3 length equals 15 residues. The CDR3 coding sequence is TGCGCCAGCAGCTTGGCCACAAACTCTGGAAACACCATATATTTT. Translation: CASSLATNSGNTIYF.